The 20 T cell receptor beta chains given below trace back to one sample, sequenced in a study of T-cell memory formation after mild COVID-19. MiXCR was run by TCRdb on the 5' RACE reads, yielding one entry per CDR3 protein. The sample includes around 510,000 distinct CDR3 sequences, 20% to 25% seen only once; the top ten take roughly 8.3%. The sample was PBMCs or a T cell subset sorted from them (not recorded which). All receptors derive from an adult woman who had mild COVID-19 (a few samples of this study predate the infection). Cell type and time point are not known.

The chain combines TRBV5-1 with TRBJ2-7, with 10 bases lining up with TRBD2. Germline loops: CDR1 SGHRS, CDR2 YFSETQ. The CDR3 covers 14 residues. V shed 2 bases, J shed 3 bases, and the junction held 2 bases outside the gene matches. CDR3 protein: CASSFGLAVYEQYF. For the CDR3, the DNA is TGCGCCAGCAGCTTCGGACTAGCGGTCTACGAGCAGTACTTC.

The CDR3 here is CSARTAYEQYF. CDR3 coding DNA: TGCAGTGCTAGGACAGCATACGAGCAGTACTTC. This sequence joins TRBV20-1 and TRBJ2-7, with D maybe TRBD1 (5 bases). Trimming cost V 3 bases and J 4 bases, with 7 bases left between them. CDR3 length equals 11 residues. Germline CDR1 and CDR2: DFQATT and SNEGSKA (reference sequence).

V usage is TRBV6-2 or TRBV6-3 and J usage is TRBJ2-4; 11 bases align to TRBD2. The trim removed 4 bases at V and 0 bases at J, leaving 2 bases unmatched. The CDR3 is made up of 16 amino acids. CDR1 and CDR2 from the germline V gene are MNHEY and SVGEGT. The CDR3 nucleotides are TGTGCCAGCAGTTTAGCGGGGGGGATAGCCAAAAACATTCAGTACTTC. It translates to CASSLAGGIAKNIQYF.

This clonotype was seen ten or more times. The gene calls are TRBV14 and TRBJ2-1, with 7 bases that match TRBD1. V lost 0 bases to trimming and J lost 2 bases; unmatched junction nucleotides: 10. The CDR3 is 18 amino acids. Germline assignment: CDR1 SGHDN and CDR2 FVKESK. The CDR3 DNA sequence: TGTGCCAGCAGCCAAGAGCCGAACTGGGACAGAGCCTACAATGAGCAGTTCTTC. Translation: CASSQEPNWDRAYNEQFF.

This clonotype was seen more than once but under ten times. The rearrangement joins TRBV5-1 to TRBJ1-4; 8 nucleotides match TRBD1. Germline V CDR1 and CDR2: SGHRS, YFSETQ. The V gene end was trimmed by 1 base and the J gene end by 2 bases; junction bases not matched to a gene: 1. The CDR3 runs 15 residues. The CDR3 protein is CASSLRTGTNEKLFF. As DNA, the CDR3 is TGCGCCAGCAGCTTGAGGACAGGGACTAATGAAAAACTGTTTTTT.

The chain joins TRBV4-1 to TRBJ2-5, with 10 bases that match TRBD2. Germline CDR1 is MGHRA and CDR2 is YSYEKL. With V trimmed by 0 bases and J by 1 base, 5 bases remained unmatched. This CDR3 is built from 17 residues. DNA for the CDR3: TGCGCCAGCAGCCAAGACCCACTAGCGGGGAGCCAAGAGACCCAGTACTTC. Residues: CASSQDPLAGSQETQYF.

This rearrangement joins TRBV11-2 to TRBJ2-1; 8 bases are shared with TRBD2. V lost 1 base to trimming and J lost 5 bases; unmatched junction nucleotides: 7. The CDR3 length is 16 residues. Germline V lookup: CDR1 SGHAT, CDR2 FQNNGV. The CDR3 loop is CASSLGGSGVHNEQFF. CDR3 sequence (DNA): TGTGCCAGCAGCTTAGGGGGTAGCGGGGTACACAATGAGCAGTTCTTC. The whole variable domain, filled in from reference TRBV11-2 and TRBJ2-1, reads EAGVAQSPRYKIIEKRQSVAFWCNPISGHATLYWYQQILGQGPKLLIQFQNNGVVDDSQLPKDRFSAERLKGVDSTLKIQPAKLEDSAVYLCASSLGGSGVHNEQFFGPGTRLTVL.

This clonotype has a handful of counts. This chain connects TRBV20-1 to TRBJ1-1, with TRBD1 matching 9 bases. Unmatched junction bases numbered 9, after V lost 6 bases and J lost 4 bases. The CDR3 is 14 amino acids. In germline, CDR1 is DFQATT, CDR2 SNEGSKA (reference sequence). CDR3 sequence reads: CSARKETGGTEAFF. In DNA, the CDR3 is TGCAGTGCCAGAAAGGAGACAGGGGGCACTGAAGCTTTCTTT.

The chain is built from TRBV6-2 or TRBV6-3 and TRBJ2-5; D remains ambiguous. The V end was cut by 6 bases, the J end by 5 bases, with 16 bases between. Germline assignment: CDR1 MNHEY and CDR2 SVGEGT. The CDR3 runs to 14 residues. The CDR3 loop is CASRRRRELETQYF. Written as DNA, the CDR3 is TGTGCCAGCAGACGACGAAGGGAATTGGAGACCCAGTACTTC.

This clonotype was detected only a few times. The rearrangement joins TRBV4-1 to TRBJ1-2; a possible D gene is TRBD1 (6 bases). Germline-derived CDR1 and CDR2 are MGHRA and YSYEKL. The CDR3 runs to 15 residues. V gave up 3 bases and J gave up 8 bases, with 19 bases separating them. The CDR3 region is CASSQPGRGGRGYTF. DNA of the CDR3: TGCGCCAGCAGCCAGCCCGGCAGGGGCGGGCGAGGCTACACCTTC.

The chain couples TRBV12-3 or TRBV12-4 to TRBJ2-2, with D perhaps TRBD2 (5 bases). With 3 bases removed from V and 5 bases from J, the gap between germline ends came to 13 bases. This CDR3 is 15 amino acids long. The CDR3 DNA sequence: TGTGCCAGCAGTTTTGGTGGGAGTGGAACCGGGGAGCTGTTTTTT. It is translated as CASSFGGSGTGELFF.

J is TRBJ1-3 and V is TRBV7-9; D gene unclear. V was cut by 8 bases and J by 3 bases, with 11 bases left in between. Germline assignment: CDR1 SEHNR and CDR2 FQNEAQ (reference sequence). The CDR3 runs to 13 residues. CDR3 sequence: CASAGVDGNTIYF. The CDR3 region has the DNA TGTGCCAGCGCTGGGGTAGATGGAAACACCATATATTTT.

This clonotype appeared a few times. The J gene is TRBJ2-7, the V gene TRBV12-3 or TRBV12-4; 10 nucleotides line up with TRBD2. V lost 4 bases and J lost 4; bases outside the gene matches: 7. The CDR3 extends over 15 amino acids. CDR3 DNA: TGTGCCAGCAGTTCGCTCGGACTAGCGGTATACGAGCAGTACTTC. Amino acids: CASSSLGLAVYEQYF.

This chain links TRBV5-6 with TRBJ2-5; 8 bases agree with TRBD1. CDR1 is SGHDT, CDR2 YYEEEE, per germline. The CDR3 has 14 amino acids. With 5 bases clipped from V and 1 base from J, the junction kept 4 bases outside the gene matches. The CDR3 spells CASRRQGTQETQYF. The CDR3 nucleotides read TGTGCCAGCAGGAGACAGGGGACCCAAGAGACCCAGTACTTC.

The chain uses TRBV28 and TRBJ2-3, with a possible D match to TRBD2 (5 bases). There are 16 residues in the CDR3. Germline loops: CDR1 MDHEN, CDR2 SYDVKM. V was shortened by 5 bases and J by 1 base, with 16 bases between the two germline ends. CDR3 loop: CASSETRWGGTDTQYF. CDR3 coding DNA: TGTGCCAGCAGTGAAACTAGGTGGGGTGGCACAGATACGCAGTATTTT. Variable domain in full (rest from reference TRBV28 and TRBJ2-3): DVKVTQSSRYLVKRTGEKVFLECVQDMDHENMFWYRQDPGLGLRLIYFSYDVKMKEKGDIPEGYSVSREKKERFSLILESASTNQTSMYLCASSETRWGGTDTQYFGPGTRLTVL.

The gene calls are TRBV15 and TRBJ1-5, with D perhaps matching TRBD1 (5 bases). Trimming took off 5 bases at V and 5 bases at J, with 13 bases between the two ends. CDR3 length: 14 amino acids. The germline V gene encodes CDR1 LNHNV and CDR2 YYDKDF (reference sequence). The CDR3 reads CATSRDALDQPQHF. CDR3 nucleotides: TGTGCCACCAGCCGGGACGCGCTCGATCAGCCCCAGCATTTT.

The chain carries TRBV18 and TRBJ1-1, with D unresolved. Germline V gene lookup returns CDR1 KGHSH and CDR2 LQKENI. Trimming pared 2 bases from V and 4 bases from J, leaving 11 bases between. The CDR3 is made up of 14 amino acids. The DNA for the CDR3 is TGTGCCAGCTCACCAAAGGGCGTCGGCACTGAAGCTTTCTTT. This translates into CASSPKGVGTEAFF. Looking up the rest from reference TRBV18 and TRBJ1-1 gives the full variable domain: NAGVMQNPRHLVRRRGQEARLRCSPMKGHSHVYWYRQLPEEGLKFMVYLQKENIIDESGMPKERFSAEFPKEGPSILRIQQVVRGDSAAYFCASSPKGVGTEAFFGQGTRLTVV.

The chain uses TRBV11-1 and TRBJ1-1; D is ambiguous. V dropped 4 bases and J dropped 7 bases, with 13 bases sitting between them. CDR3 length: 13 residues. Per germline, CDR1 SGHAT and CDR2 FQDESV (reference sequence). The CDR3 is CASSSPHSDEAFF. CDR3 coding DNA: TGTGCCAGCAGCTCTCCCCACTCTGATGAAGCTTTCTTT.

The V gene is TRBV7-9, the J gene TRBJ2-7, with D perhaps given as TRBD1 or TRBD2 (6 bases each). In germline, CDR1 is SEHNR, CDR2 FQNEAQ (reference sequence). Trimming cost V 4 bases and J 5 bases, with 12 bases left between them. This CDR3 contains 13 residues. The CDR3 region is CASSSEGGHEQYF. The CDR3 nucleotides read TGTGCCAGCAGCTCCGAGGGGGGCCACGAGCAGTACTTC.

V is TRBV27 and J is TRBJ2-7; D is unresolved. The V and J ends lost 8 bases and 0 bases respectively, with 8 bases between them. CDR3 size: 12 residues. CDR1 and CDR2 (germline): MNHEY, SMNVEV (reference sequence). Here the CDR3 DNA reads TGTGCCAGCCTCTCCAACTCCTACGAGCAGTACTTC. Translated, it gives CASLSNSYEQYF.